This T cell receptor beta chain was sequenced during a study of blood T cell repertoires in COVID-19. Study in general: Samples of COVID-19 (acute and convalescent) were obtained from the United States, Italy and Spain.

This table comes from immunoSEQ multiplex PCR, and its TCRdb copy is limited to in-frame clones, with some not included. The table has 250,000 to 350,000 clones, approximately 86% seen once. From germline, CDR1 is MDHEN and CDR2 SYDVKM. V lost 3 bases to trimming and J lost 0 bases, with 3 bases between them. This CDR3 comprises 12 residues. In this sample, this clone turned up a few times. Other DNA sequences from this sample encode an identical CDR3 as well. The chain has TRBV28 and TRBJ2-7; D remains ambiguous. The sequence was collected from a human donor with COVID-19, enrolled during active disease. The donor label of this sample is uncertain. Specimen: peripheral blood. The CDR3 coding sequence is TGTGCCAGCAGTTTGAGCTCCTACGAGCAGTACTTC. It specifies CASSLSSYEQYF.